These 27 T cell receptor beta chains were sequenced from one sample in a study of blood T cell repertoires in COVID-19. Repertoires were generated with immunoSEQ multiplex PCR, while TCRdb's copy carries only in-frame clones and drops some. This sample has about 170,000 clones, with around 85% found just once. Material for sequencing was peripheral blood. The receptors originated from a woman over 75 with COVID-19, enrolled during active disease.

This rearrangement joins TRBV4-1 to TRBJ1-2; 8 nucleotides match TRBD1. Germline-derived CDR1 and CDR2 are MGHRA and YSYEKL. CDR3 length: 14 amino acids. After removal of 4 bases from V and 7 bases from J, the junction contained 8 bases not matched to a gene. The DNA of the CDR3 is TGCGCCAGCAGCCTAACACAGGGGGACCTTGGCTACACCTTC. Translated, it gives CASSLTQGDLGYTF.

The CDR3: CASSLRGGGTDTQYF. In DNA form, the CDR3 reads TGTGCCAGCAGTTTGCGGGGGGGTGGCACAGATACGCAGTATTTT. The V call is TRBV11-3, the J call TRBJ2-3; 9 nucleotides line up with TRBD2. The CDR3 extends over 15 amino acids. Germline V gene sequence: CDR1 SGHNT, CDR2 YENEEA. The junction had 5 bases not matched to a gene; V was cut back by 6 bases and J by 1 base.

The V gene is TRBV29-1, the J gene TRBJ2-7, with 8 bases lining up with TRBD1. There are 14 residues in the CDR3. The V segment lost 5 bases and the J segment 0 bases; nucleotides outside the gene matches: 6. The germline V gene encodes CDR1 SQVTM and CDR2 ANQGSEA. The CDR3 coding sequence is TGCAGCGTTCAACGGGACAGGAGCTCCTACGAGCAGTACTTC. Translating gives CSVQRDRSSYEQYF.

CDR3 sequence (DNA): TGCGCCAGCAGCTCTACCCGGGGACTTGAATCTAATGAGCAGTTCTTC. This sequence encodes CASSSTRGLESNEQFF. The J gene is TRBJ2-1, the V gene TRBV5-1; tentative D call: TRBD2 (6 bases). The germline CDR1 and CDR2 sequences are SGHRS and YFSETQ. This CDR3 region has 16 residues. V was trimmed by 3 bases and J by 7 bases, leaving 20 bases between them.

The chain is built from TRBV28 and TRBJ2-5; D is possibly TRBD1 (6 bases). This CDR3 has 13 residues. The germline V gene has CDR1 MDHEN and CDR2 SYDVKM. V was trimmed by 5 bases and J by 2 bases, leaving 9 bases between them. CDR3 in amino acids: CASSPGQQETQYF. CDR3 DNA: TGTGCCAGCAGTCCCGGACAGCAAGAGACCCAGTACTTC. The full variable domain, rest sourced from reference TRBV28 and TRBJ2-5, is DVKVTQSSRYLVKRTGEKVFLECVQDMDHENMFWYRQDPGLGLRLIYFSYDVKMKEKGDIPEGYSVSREKKERFSLILESASTNQTSMYLCASSPGQQETQYFGPGTRLLVL.

The chain combines TRBV20-1 with TRBJ1-1, with unresolved D. The CDR3 extends over 13 amino acids. The germline gives CDR1 DFQATT, CDR2 SNEGSKA (reference sequence). V dropped 3 bases and J dropped 5 bases, with 13 bases sitting between them. The CDR3 nucleotides are TGCAGTGCTAGTCAGAGTGGAGAGACTGAAGCTTTCTTT. Encoded protein: CSASQSGETEAFF.

This clone came up many times. The chain recombines TRBV5-1 with TRBJ1-1, with 7 bases fitting TRBD1. The CDR3 runs to 14 residues. J lost 1 base, V lost 4 bases, and 4 bases had no gene match. Looked up from germline, CDR1 is SGHRS and CDR2 is YFSETQ. The chain's CDR3 is CASSRDRTNTEAFF. CDR3 in DNA: TGCGCCAGCAGCCGGGACAGAACGAACACTGAAGCTTTCTTT. The variable domain in full, with the rest retrieved from reference TRBV5-1 and TRBJ1-1, is KAGVTQTPRYLIKTRGQQVTLSCSPISGHRSVSWYQQTPGQGLQFLFEYFSETQRNKGNFPGRFSGRQFSNSRSEMNVSTLELGDSALYLCASSRDRTNTEAFFGQGTRLTVV.

A note on this clone: The same CDR3 is also encoded by other DNA sequences in this sample. The chain combines TRBV4-1 with TRBJ2-3; 7 positions agree with TRBD2. Per germline, CDR1 MGHRA and CDR2 YSYEKL. With V trimmed by 2 bases and J by 2 bases, 1 base remained unmatched. The CDR3 is made up of 14 amino acids. CDR3 residues: CASSQSGDTDTQYF. The CDR3, as DNA: TGCGCCAGCAGCCAAAGCGGGGACACAGATACGCAGTATTTT.

The V call is TRBV6-5, the J call TRBJ1-5; D possibly corresponds to TRBD1 (5 bases). The length of the CDR3 is 13 residues. Per germline, CDR1 MNHEY and CDR2 SVGAGI. V was pared by 8 bases and J by 7 bases, with 15 bases between. For the CDR3, the DNA is TGTGCCAGCGGCCAGGGTAGAGAACAGCCCCAGCATTTT. Residues: CASGQGREQPQHF.

Turning to this clone: The same CDR3 arises from other DNA sequences in this sample as well. The chain employs TRBV6-5 and TRBJ1-5; no firm D call. The V end was cut by 6 bases, the J end by 0 bases, with 6 bases between. CDR3 size: 13 residues. Per the germline V gene, CDR1 is MNHEY and CDR2 is SVGAGI. For the CDR3, the DNA is TGTGCCAGCAGCCTAGATAGCAATCAGCCCCAGCATTTT. Translated, it gives CASSLDSNQPQHF.

This chain uses TRBV7-5 with TRBJ1-4; the table's D gene call, TRBD1, was not cross checked with the DNA. TRBV7-5 is reported as a pseudogene. The CDR3 is 14 residues long. The CDR3 sequence: CARSLGALIEKLFF. DNA for the CDR3: TGTGCCAGAAGCTTAGGGGCCTTGATTGAAAAACTGTTTTTT.

The genes are TRBV14 and TRBJ1-2; TRBD1 matches at 8 bases. The CDR3 totals 17 residues. Losses at the gene ends were 1 base for V and 5 bases for J; bases not matched to a gene: 12. Germline assignment: CDR1 SGHDN and CDR2 FVKESK. The CDR3, as DNA: TGTGCCAGCAGCCAAGGCCTGGTCAGGGGGCAAGGGTATGGCTACACCTTC. It codes for CASSQGLVRGQGYGYTF.

The V gene is TRBV6-2 or TRBV6-3, the J gene TRBJ1-5; 9 bases are shared with TRBD1. V gave up 6 bases and J gave up 5 bases; unmatched junction bases: 14. CDR1 is MNHEY, CDR2 SVGEGT, per germline. This CDR3 has 17 residues. CDR3: CASSRDRVSPPHQPQHF. CDR3 DNA sequence: TGTGCCAGCAGCCGGGACAGGGTTTCACCACCTCATCAGCCCCAGCATTTT.

The chain joins TRBV24-1 to TRBJ2-3, with 9 positions matching TRBD2. This CDR3 has 14 amino acids. The V segment lost 5 bases and the J segment 5 bases; nucleotides outside the gene matches: 4. Per the germline V gene, CDR1 is KGHDR and CDR2 is SFDVKD. CDR3 nucleotides: TGTGCCACCAGTGGTCTAGCGGGAATAGATACGCAGTATTTT. Its translation is CATSGLAGIDTQYF.

The genes are TRBV7-2 and TRBJ2-3; tentatively, D is TRBD2 (6 bases). V lost 5 bases and J 1 base, leaving 16 bases between the germline ends. The CDR3 is 16 amino acids. Germline V gives CDR1 SGHTA, CDR2 FQGNSA. CDR3 amino acids: CASSPGLPKGTDTQYF. For the CDR3, the DNA is TGTGCCAGCAGCCCCGGACTACCCAAAGGCACAGATACGCAGTATTTT. Using reference TRBV7-2 and TRBJ2-3 for the parts outside the CDR3, the full variable domain is GAGVSQSPSNKVTEKGKDVELRCDPISGHTALYWYRQSLGQGLEFLIYFQGNSAPDKSGLPSDRFSAERTGGSVSTLTIQRTQQEDSAVYLCASSPGLPKGTDTQYFGPGTRLTVL.

J is TRBJ2-1 and V is TRBV5-1; D is perhaps TRBD1 (5 bases). The CDR3 extends over 13 amino acids. Trimming pared 0 bases from V and 9 bases from J, leaving 10 bases between. Germline V gene lookup returns CDR1 SGHRS and CDR2 YFSETQ. This chain's CDR3 is CASSLAYTGEQFF. The CDR3 nucleotides are TGCGCCAGCAGCTTGGCTTACACAGGTGAGCAGTTCTTC. The whole variable domain, filled in from reference TRBV5-1 and TRBJ2-1, reads KAGVTQTPRYLIKTRGQQVTLSCSPISGHRSVSWYQQTPGQGLQFLFEYFSETQRNKGNFPGRFSGRQFSNSRSEMNVSTLELGDSALYLCASSLAYTGEQFFGPGTRLTVL.

The V gene is TRBV4-1, the J gene TRBJ2-5, with 11 bases matching TRBD2. The length of the CDR3 is 15 residues. The germline V gene encodes CDR1 MGHRA and CDR2 YSYEKL. V gave up 1 base and J gave up 8 bases; unmatched junction bases: 6. CDR3 sequence: CASSQVASGGPTQYF. The CDR3 DNA follows: TGCGCCAGCAGCCAAGTTGCTAGCGGGGGGCCAACCCAGTACTTC.

The chain is built from TRBV11-2 and TRBJ1-2; D gene unclear. V was clipped by 5 bases and J by 3 bases, with 4 bases between them. The germline V gene has CDR1 SGHAT and CDR2 FQNNGV. This CDR3 region has 11 residues. The CDR3 bases are TGTGCCAGCAGCCCCTACTATGGCTACACCTTC. This sequence encodes CASSPYYGYTF.

The chain recombines TRBV29-1 with TRBJ2-7; a possible D gene is TRBD2 (5 bases). V lost 5 bases and J lost 0, with 11 bases in between. This CDR3 has 13 residues. Germline V gene data show CDR1 as SQVTM and CDR2 as ANQGSEA. This CDR3 reads CSVSLGSSYEQYF. The CDR3 region has the DNA TGCAGCGTTTCACTGGGGAGCTCCTACGAGCAGTACTTC.

V and J are TRBV7-3 and TRBJ1-1; unclear D gene. Trimming left V 5 bases short and J 4 bases short, with 14 bases between. The CDR3 sequence is 14 residues long. The germline CDR1 and CDR2 sequences are SGHTA and FQGTGA. CDR3 coding DNA: TGTGCCAGCAGCCCGGGGTTATTGGGCACTGAAGCTTTCTTT. It encodes CASSPGLLGTEAFF.

CDR3 sequence: CASSLTTGGQETQYF. CDR3 in DNA: TGTGCCAGCTCACTTACGACAGGGGGGCAAGAGACCCAGTACTTC. The chain carries TRBV18 and TRBJ2-5; 9 nucleotides line up with TRBD1. The CDR3 covers 15 residues. CDR1 is KGHSH and CDR2 is LQKENI in the germline V gene. V shed 4 bases and J 2 bases; nucleotides not matched to a gene: 5.

V and J are TRBV4-1 and TRBJ2-2; D gene uncertain. The CDR3 runs to 14 residues. V was pared by 1 base and J by 6 bases, with 9 bases between. CDR1 and CDR2 (germline): MGHRA, YSYEKL. The CDR3 reads CASSQGQAPGELFF. CDR3 DNA sequence: TGCGCCAGCAGCCAAGGCCAAGCCCCCGGGGAGCTGTTTTTT.

The rearrangement uses TRBV11-2 and TRBJ1-6; D unresolved. The CDR3 consists of 14 residues. CDR1 is SGHAT and CDR2 is FQNNGV in the germline V gene. V was clipped by 1 base and J by 10 bases, with 11 bases between them. CDR3 in amino acids: CASSLGTERSPLHF. CDR3 in DNA: TGTGCCAGCAGCTTAGGTACGGAGCGGTCACCCCTCCACTTT.

V usage is TRBV19 and J usage is TRBJ2-3, with TRBD1 matching 9 bases. CDR1 and CDR2 from the germline V gene are LNHDA and SQIVND (reference sequence). The length of the CDR3 is 15 residues. V dropped 3 bases and J dropped 4; count of bases not matched to a gene: 5. CDR3 loop: CASSILDRGPDTQYF. The CDR3 DNA reads as TGTGCCAGTAGTATCTTGGACAGGGGCCCAGATACGCAGTATTTT.

This clone has a count of ten or more. V and J are TRBV2 and TRBJ2-2; 8 bases match TRBD1. Trimming removed 6 bases from V and 6 bases from J; junction bases left unmatched: 3. In germline, CDR1 is SNHLY, CDR2 FYNNEI. This CDR3 has 13 residues. The CDR3 sequence: CASSTTGAGELFF. The CDR3 coding sequence is TGTGCCAGCAGCACGACAGGGGCCGGGGAGCTGTTTTTT.

The chain employs TRBV27 and TRBJ1-2, with TRBD1 identical over 7 bases. The CDR3 runs 14 residues. With V trimmed by 5 bases and J by 4 bases, 7 bases remained unmatched. The germline CDR1 and CDR2 sequences are MNHEY and SMNVEV (reference sequence). In nucleotides, the CDR3 is TGTGCCAGCAGTCCCGTGACAGGGTTCTATGGCTACACCTTC. Amino acids: CASSPVTGFYGYTF.

The chain has TRBV5-1 and TRBJ2-2, with a weak D call TRBD2 (5 bases). The CDR3 has 14 residues. The V end lost 0 bases, the J end lost 5 bases, and 8 bases lay between the germline ends. CDR1 is SGHRS and CDR2 is YFSETQ in the germline V gene. The CDR3 bases are TGCGCCAGCAGCTTGGACACGGGGACCGGGGAGCTGTTTTTT. Translated, it gives CASSLDTGTGELFF. Together with reference TRBV5-1 and TRBJ2-2, the CDR3 gives the full variable domain: KAGVTQTPRYLIKTRGQQVTLSCSPISGHRSVSWYQQTPGQGLQFLFEYFSETQRNKGNFPGRFSGRQFSNSRSEMNVSTLELGDSALYLCASSLDTGTGELFFGEGSRLTVL.